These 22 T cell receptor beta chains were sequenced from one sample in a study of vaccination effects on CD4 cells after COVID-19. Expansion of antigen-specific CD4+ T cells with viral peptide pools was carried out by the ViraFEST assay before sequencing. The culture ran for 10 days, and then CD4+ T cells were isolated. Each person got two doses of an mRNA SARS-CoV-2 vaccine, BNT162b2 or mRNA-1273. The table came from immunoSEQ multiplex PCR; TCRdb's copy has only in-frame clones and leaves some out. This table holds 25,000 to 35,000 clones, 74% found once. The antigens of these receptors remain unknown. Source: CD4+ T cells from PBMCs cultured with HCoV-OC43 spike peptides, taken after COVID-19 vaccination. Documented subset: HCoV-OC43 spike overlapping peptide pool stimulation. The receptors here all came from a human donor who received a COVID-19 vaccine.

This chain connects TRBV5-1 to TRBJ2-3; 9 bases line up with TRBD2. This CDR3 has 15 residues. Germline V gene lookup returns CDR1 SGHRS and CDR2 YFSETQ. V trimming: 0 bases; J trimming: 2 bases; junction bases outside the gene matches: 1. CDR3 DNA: TGCGCCAGCAGCTTGGGCGGGAGGGTCACAGATACGCAGTATTTT. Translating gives CASSLGGRVTDTQYF.

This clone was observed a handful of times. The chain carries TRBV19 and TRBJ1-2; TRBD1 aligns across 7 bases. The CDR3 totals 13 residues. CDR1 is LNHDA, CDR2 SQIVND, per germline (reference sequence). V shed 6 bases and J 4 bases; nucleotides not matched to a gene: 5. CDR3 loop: CASSPTGFYGYTF. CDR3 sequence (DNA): TGTGCCAGTAGCCCGACAGGGTTCTATGGCTACACCTTC.

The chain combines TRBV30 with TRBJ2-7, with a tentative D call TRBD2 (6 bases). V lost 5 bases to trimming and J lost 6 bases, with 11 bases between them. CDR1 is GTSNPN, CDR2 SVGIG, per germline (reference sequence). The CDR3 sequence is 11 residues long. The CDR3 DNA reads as TGTGCCTGGGGGCGGGGACGCGAGCAGTACTTC. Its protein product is CAWGRGREQYF.

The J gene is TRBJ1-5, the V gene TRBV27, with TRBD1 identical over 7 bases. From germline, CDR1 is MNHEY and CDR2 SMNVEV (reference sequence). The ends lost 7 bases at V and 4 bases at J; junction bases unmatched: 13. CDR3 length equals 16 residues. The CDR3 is CASTARPGQSNQPQHF. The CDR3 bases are TGTGCCAGCACCGCGCGACCGGGACAGTCGAATCAGCCCCAGCATTTT.

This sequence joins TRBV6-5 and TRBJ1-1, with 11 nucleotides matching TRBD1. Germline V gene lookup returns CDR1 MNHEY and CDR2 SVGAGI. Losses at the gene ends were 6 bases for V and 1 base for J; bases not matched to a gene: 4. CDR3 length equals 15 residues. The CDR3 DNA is TGTGCCAGCAGCCCCGGACAGGGGGCGAACACTGAAGCTTTCTTT. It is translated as CASSPGQGANTEAFF.

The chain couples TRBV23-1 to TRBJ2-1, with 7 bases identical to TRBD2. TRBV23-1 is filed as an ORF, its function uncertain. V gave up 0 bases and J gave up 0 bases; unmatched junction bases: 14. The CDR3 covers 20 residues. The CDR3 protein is CASSQSRERIKTSSYNEQFF. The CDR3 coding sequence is TGCGCCAGCAGTCAATCGCGGGAGCGAATAAAAACTAGCTCCTACAATGAGCAGTTCTTC.

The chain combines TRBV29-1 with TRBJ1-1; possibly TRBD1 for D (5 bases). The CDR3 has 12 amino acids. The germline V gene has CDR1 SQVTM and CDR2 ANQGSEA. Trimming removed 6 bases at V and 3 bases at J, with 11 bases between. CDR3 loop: CSVDPRDTEAFF. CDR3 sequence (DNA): TGCAGCGTAGATCCCAGGGACACTGAAGCTTTCTTT.

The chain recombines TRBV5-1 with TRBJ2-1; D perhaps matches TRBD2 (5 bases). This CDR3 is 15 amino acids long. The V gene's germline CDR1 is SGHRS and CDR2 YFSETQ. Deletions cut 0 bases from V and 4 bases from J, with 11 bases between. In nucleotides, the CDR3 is TGCGCCAGCAGCTTGGGTCCAGGAGGATACAATGAGCAGTTCTTC. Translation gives CASSLGPGGYNEQFF.

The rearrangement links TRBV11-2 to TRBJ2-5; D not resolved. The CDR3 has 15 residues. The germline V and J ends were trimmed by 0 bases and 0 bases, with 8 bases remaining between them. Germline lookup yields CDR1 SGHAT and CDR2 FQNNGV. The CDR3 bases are TGTGCCAGCAGCTTAGAGAGGCCCAACCAAGAGACCCAGTACTTC. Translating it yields CASSLERPNQETQYF.

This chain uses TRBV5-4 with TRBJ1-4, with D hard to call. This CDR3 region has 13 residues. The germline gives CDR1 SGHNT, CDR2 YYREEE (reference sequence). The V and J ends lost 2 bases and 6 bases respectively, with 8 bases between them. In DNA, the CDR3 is TGTGCCAGCAGCTTTACTGGGTATGAAAAACTGTTTTTT. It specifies CASSFTGYEKLFF.

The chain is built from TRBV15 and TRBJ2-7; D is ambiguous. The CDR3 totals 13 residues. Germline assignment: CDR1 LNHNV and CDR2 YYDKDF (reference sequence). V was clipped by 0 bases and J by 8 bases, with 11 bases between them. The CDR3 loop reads CATSRERTGKQYF. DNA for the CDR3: TGTGCCACCAGCAGAGAACGGACGGGCAAGCAGTACTTC.

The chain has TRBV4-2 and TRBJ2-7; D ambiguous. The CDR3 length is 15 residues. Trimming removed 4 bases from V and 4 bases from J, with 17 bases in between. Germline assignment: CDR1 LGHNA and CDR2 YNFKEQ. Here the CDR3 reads CASSPDLSRVYEQYF. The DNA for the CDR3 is TGTGCCAGCAGCCCTGACCTCAGTCGGGTTTACGAGCAGTACTTC.

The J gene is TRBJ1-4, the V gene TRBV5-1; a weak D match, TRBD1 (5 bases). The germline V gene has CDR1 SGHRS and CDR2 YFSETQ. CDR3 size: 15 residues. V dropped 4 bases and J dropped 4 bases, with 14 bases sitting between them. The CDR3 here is CASSPSGMGNEKLFF. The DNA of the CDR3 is TGCGCCAGCAGCCCCTCAGGGATGGGTAATGAAAAACTGTTTTTT.

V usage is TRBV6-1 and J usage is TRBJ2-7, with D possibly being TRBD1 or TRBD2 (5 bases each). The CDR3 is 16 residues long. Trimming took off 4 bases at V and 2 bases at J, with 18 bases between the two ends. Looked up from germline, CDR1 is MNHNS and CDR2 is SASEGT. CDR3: CASSGSGTKIAYEQYF. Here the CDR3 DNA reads TGTGCCAGCAGTGGGTCCGGGACCAAAATCGCCTACGAGCAGTACTTC.

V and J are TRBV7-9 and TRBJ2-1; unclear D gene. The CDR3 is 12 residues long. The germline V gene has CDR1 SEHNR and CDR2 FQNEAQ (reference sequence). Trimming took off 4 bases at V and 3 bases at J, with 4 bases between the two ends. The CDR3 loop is CASSWDYNEQFF. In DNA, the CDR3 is TGTGCCAGCAGCTGGGACTACAATGAGCAGTTCTTC.

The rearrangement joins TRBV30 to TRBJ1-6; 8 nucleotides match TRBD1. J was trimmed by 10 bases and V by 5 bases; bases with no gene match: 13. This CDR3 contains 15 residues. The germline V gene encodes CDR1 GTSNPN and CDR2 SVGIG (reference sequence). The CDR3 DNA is TGTGCCTGGGGTACAGGGGGTTCGGTTTGGTCACCCCTCCACTTT. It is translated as CAWGTGGSVWSPLHF.

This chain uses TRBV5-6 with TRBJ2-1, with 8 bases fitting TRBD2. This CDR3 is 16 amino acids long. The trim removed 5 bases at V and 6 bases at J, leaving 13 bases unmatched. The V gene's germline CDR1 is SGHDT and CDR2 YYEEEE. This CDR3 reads CASRLAETSSRNEQFF. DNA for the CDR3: TGTGCCAGCAGACTAGCGGAGACCAGTTCTCGCAATGAGCAGTTCTTC.

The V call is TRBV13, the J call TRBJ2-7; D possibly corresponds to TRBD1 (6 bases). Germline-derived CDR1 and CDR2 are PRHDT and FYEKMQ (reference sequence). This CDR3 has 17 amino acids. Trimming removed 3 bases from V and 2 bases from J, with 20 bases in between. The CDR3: CASSFAHRTVRAYEQYF. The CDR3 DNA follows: TGTGCCAGCAGCTTTGCCCACAGGACAGTTCGGGCCTACGAGCAGTACTTC.

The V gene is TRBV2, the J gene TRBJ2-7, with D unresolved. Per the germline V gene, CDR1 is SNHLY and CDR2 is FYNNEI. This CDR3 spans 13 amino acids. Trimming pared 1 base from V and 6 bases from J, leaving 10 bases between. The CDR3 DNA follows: TGTGCCAGCAGTGAAGATAGGATCCGCGAGCAGTACTTC. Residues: CASSEDRIREQYF.

In DNA form, the CDR3 reads TGTGCTAGTGGTTTGGTACTGGGTAGCACATACACAGATACGCAGTATTTT. Protein product: CASGLVLGSTYTDTQYF. The chain carries TRBV12-5 and TRBJ2-3, with unresolved D. V was shortened by 0 bases and J by 2 bases, with 15 bases between the two germline ends. CDR1 is LGHNT, CDR2 FRNRAP, per germline. CDR3 size: 17 residues. The full variable domain, its missing parts supplied by reference TRBV12-5 and TRBJ2-3, is DARVTQTPRHKVTEMGQEVTMRCQPILGHNTVFWYRQTMMQGLELLAYFRNRAPLDDSGMPKDRFSAEMPDATLATLKIQPSEPRDSAVYFCASGLVLGSTYTDTQYFGPGTRLTVL.

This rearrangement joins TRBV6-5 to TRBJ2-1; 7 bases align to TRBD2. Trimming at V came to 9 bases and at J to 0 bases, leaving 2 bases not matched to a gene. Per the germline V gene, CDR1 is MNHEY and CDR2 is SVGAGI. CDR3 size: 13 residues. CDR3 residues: CASASGSYNEQFF. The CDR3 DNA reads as TGTGCCAGTGCTAGCGGCTCCTACAATGAGCAGTTCTTC.

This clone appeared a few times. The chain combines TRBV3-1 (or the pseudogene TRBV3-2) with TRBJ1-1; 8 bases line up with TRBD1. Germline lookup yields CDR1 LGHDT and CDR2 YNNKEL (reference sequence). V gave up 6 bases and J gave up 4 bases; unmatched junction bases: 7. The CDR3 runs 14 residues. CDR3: CASSRTGGSTEAFF. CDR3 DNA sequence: TGTGCCAGCAGTCGTACAGGGGGAAGCACTGAAGCTTTCTTT.